The 14 T cell receptor beta chains below were found in one sample sequenced in a study of blood T cell repertoires in COVID-19. Assay used: immunoSEQ multiplex PCR; TCRdb lists only in-frame clones, some missing. The sample holds approximately 90,000 clones, 89% seen once. The sequenced sample was peripheral blood. These receptors originate from a woman between 65 and 79 years old with acute or convalescent COVID-19.

The genes are TRBV11-2 and TRBJ2-2, with D hard to call. There are 11 residues in the CDR3. Per the germline V gene, CDR1 is SGHAT and CDR2 is FQNNGV. V was clipped by 4 bases and J by 6 bases, with 3 bases between them. The CDR3, as DNA: TGTGCCAGCAGCTACTCCGGGGAGCTGTTTTTT. It is translated as CASSYSGELFF.

V is TRBV5-6 and J is TRBJ1-5; the D gene is possibly TRBD1 (6 bases). The CDR3 length is 16 residues. CDR1 and CDR2 from the germline V gene are SGHDT and YYEEEE. The V end lost 2 bases, the J end lost 0 bases, and 12 bases lay between the germline ends. CDR3 in DNA: TGTGCCAGCAGCTTTCGGACAGTAAATAGCAATCAGCCCCAGCATTTT. It is translated as CASSFRTVNSNQPQHF.

The gene calls are TRBV5-6 and TRBJ1-1; 9 bases match TRBD1. This CDR3 has 15 amino acids. The ends lost 2 bases at V and 2 bases at J; junction bases unmatched: 4. Germline CDR1 SGHDT, CDR2 YYEEEE. The CDR3 coding sequence is TGTGCCAGCAGCTTTACGACAGGGGGTAACACTGAAGCTTTCTTT. Encoded protein: CASSFTTGGNTEAFF.

The V call is TRBV2, the J call TRBJ1-1; no definite D call. Trimming removed 6 bases at V and 6 bases at J, with 8 bases between. The CDR3 has 11 residues. Germline V gene lookup returns CDR1 SNHLY and CDR2 FYNNEI. The chain's CDR3 is CASRRTPEAFF. CDR3 DNA sequence: TGTGCCAGCAGAAGGACTCCTGAAGCTTTCTTT.

The genes are TRBV28 and TRBJ1-1; TRBD1 might be the D (5 bases). Germline lookup yields CDR1 MDHEN and CDR2 SYDVKM. The CDR3 extends over 16 amino acids. The V end lost 1 base, the J end lost 4 bases, and 16 bases lay between the germline ends. CDR3 loop: CASSLYFDSIGTEAFF. In DNA, the CDR3 is TGTGCCAGCAGTTTATATTTCGACAGTATCGGCACTGAAGCTTTCTTT.

The chain carries TRBV7-9 and TRBJ1-1; a possible D gene is TRBD1 (6 bases). CDR1 and CDR2 (germline): SEHNR, FQNEAQ (reference sequence). The CDR3 totals 15 residues. The V and J ends lost 4 bases and 4 bases respectively, with 16 bases between them. CDR3 sequence: CASSSPGGQVTEAFF. The CDR3, as DNA: TGTGCCAGCAGCTCACCCGGGGGGCAGGTCACTGAAGCTTTCTTT.

This chain joins TRBV3-1 (or the pseudogene TRBV3-2) and TRBJ1-5; D may be TRBD1 (5 bases). Germline V gene lookup returns CDR1 LGHDT and CDR2 YNNKEL (reference sequence). The CDR3 contains 14 residues. The ends were cut back, 4 bases at V and 3 bases at J, with 10 bases in the middle. The CDR3 DNA follows: TGTGCCAGCAGCCCAACAGGAAACAATCAGCCCCAGCATTTT. It yields the protein CASSPTGNNQPQHF.

The chain links TRBV6-6 to TRBJ1-2; 8 nucleotides line up with TRBD1. Germline assignment: CDR1 MNHNY and CDR2 SVGAGI (reference sequence). This CDR3 contains 13 residues. Unmatched junction bases numbered 8, after V lost 7 bases and J lost 7 bases. The DNA of the CDR3 is TGTGCCAGCATTGAACAGGGGACAGGTGGCTACACCTTC. It encodes CASIEQGTGGYTF.

The gene calls are TRBV9 and TRBJ1-1, with no clear D. With 0 bases removed from V and 3 bases from J, the gap between germline ends came to 6 bases. Germline assignment: CDR1 SGDLS and CDR2 YYNGEE. CDR3 length equals 13 residues. Here the CDR3 DNA reads TGTGCCAGCAGCGTAGAAGCGTACACTGAAGCTTTCTTT. Residues: CASSVEAYTEAFF.

J is TRBJ2-5 and V is TRBV29-1; D gene ambiguous. The germline CDR1 and CDR2 sequences are SQVTM and ANQGSEA. This CDR3 has 14 amino acids. With 6 bases removed from V and 2 bases from J, the gap between germline ends came to 16 bases. In nucleotides, the CDR3 is TGCAGCGTCCACAAGCCCAGCGCGCAAGAGACCCAGTACTTC. Its protein is CSVHKPSAQETQYF. Combining the CDR3 with reference TRBV29-1 and TRBJ2-5 gives the whole variable domain SAVISQKPSRDICQRGTSLTIQCQVDSQVTMMFWYRQQPGQSLTLIATANQGSEATYESGFVIDKFPISRPNLTFSTLTVSNMSPEDSSIYLCSVHKPSAQETQYFGPGTRLLVL.

The genes are TRBV3-1 (or the pseudogene TRBV3-2) and TRBJ2-7; D gene uncertain. This CDR3 is 14 amino acids long. Trimming pared 1 base from V and 0 bases from J, leaving 7 bases between. Per the germline V gene, CDR1 is LGHDT and CDR2 is YNNKEL (reference sequence). Here the CDR3 reads CASSQASISYEQYF. In DNA, the CDR3 is TGTGCCAGCAGCCAAGCTTCTATCTCCTACGAGCAGTACTTC.

V is TRBV19 and J is TRBJ1-4, with TRBD1 as a possible D gene (6 bases). V was trimmed by 3 bases and J by 10 bases, leaving 12 bases between them. The CDR3 spans 13 residues. Germline V gives CDR1 LNHDA, CDR2 SQIVND (reference sequence). The DNA for the CDR3 is TGTGCCAGTAGTATTACAGGGAGCGGAAAACTGTTTTTT. This translates into CASSITGSGKLFF.

The chain has TRBV18 and TRBJ1-1, with D maybe TRBD1 (6 bases). Germline V gene sequence: CDR1 KGHSH, CDR2 LQKENI. The V end lost 3 bases, the J end lost 0 bases, and 17 bases lay between the germline ends. CDR3 length: 17 residues. As DNA, the CDR3 is TGTGCCAGCTCACCCTCCGAACAGGGCCGACTGAACACTGAAGCTTTCTTT. Amino acid sequence: CASSPSEQGRLNTEAFF.

This clone was recorded once. The chain uses TRBV13 and TRBJ1-5; possible D gene TRBD1, 6 bases. Germline lookup yields CDR1 PRHDT and CDR2 FYEKMQ (reference sequence). V gave up 5 bases and J gave up 7 bases, with 15 bases separating them. The CDR3 extends over 14 amino acids. CDR3 sequence reads: CASSVSRGNQPQHF. DNA for the CDR3: TGTGCCAGCAGCGTATCCAGGGGTAACCAGCCCCAGCATTTT. The full variable domain, with the rest looked up from reference TRBV13 and TRBJ1-5, is AAGVIQSPRHLIKEKRETATLKCYPIPRHDTVYWYQQGPGQDPQFLISFYEKMQSDKGSIPDRFSAQQFSDYHSELNMSSLELGDSALYFCASSVSRGNQPQHFGDGTRLSIL.